This entry lists 27 T cell receptor beta chains sequenced from one sample in a study of T cells after yellow fever vaccination. MiXCR, applied by TCRdb to the 5' RACE reads, yields one record per CDR3 protein. Of some 110,000 distinct CDR3 sequences detected, about 6.8% appear once; the ten largest clones hold roughly 2.8%. The sequences come from CD4+ T cells sorted from PBMCs, collected around 45 days after the first yellow fever vaccination. The receptor set was obtained from a man aged 18 to 29 who received the YFV17D yellow fever vaccine.

This clonotype was observed at least ten times. The chain joins TRBV6-4 to TRBJ1-2; no definite D call. The CDR3 is made up of 13 amino acids. CDR1 and CDR2 from the germline V gene are MRHNA and SNTAGT. V lost 2 bases and J lost 7, with 11 bases in between. CDR3 sequence (DNA): TGTGCCAGCAGTGACGCGGGGTATCTTGGCTACACCTTC. It codes for CASSDAGYLGYTF.

This clonotype was counted at least ten times. The rearrangement links TRBV20-1 to TRBJ2-7; the D is unclear. CDR1 is DFQATT and CDR2 is SNEGSKA in the germline V gene (reference sequence). This CDR3 comprises 11 residues. Deletions cut 3 bases from V and 3 bases from J, with 6 bases between. CDR3 nucleotides: TGCAGTGCTAGTCGCAACTACGAGCAGTACTTC. It specifies CSASRNYEQYF.

Many counts were recorded for this clonotype. The CDR3, as DNA: TGTGCCAGCAGCTTAGCAGGCGGGGAGTATGAGACCCAGTACTTC. Protein sequence: CASSLAGGEYETQYF. The gene calls are TRBV7-2 and TRBJ2-5, with D possibly being TRBD2 (6 bases). CDR3 length: 15 amino acids. Trimming removed 0 bases from V and 5 bases from J, with 13 bases in between. Germline CDR1 reads SGHTA; CDR2 reads FQGNSA.

This clonotype was recorded many times. V gene TRBV6-1 combines with J gene TRBJ2-4, with 9 bases lining up with TRBD2. The CDR3 spans 14 residues. CDR1 MNHNS and CDR2 SASEGT come from the germline V gene. J gave up 0 bases and V 8 bases, and 2 bases lay outside the gene matches. The CDR3, as DNA: TGTGCCAGCCGCGGGGGGGGAGCCAAAAACATTCAGTACTTC. Translation: CASRGGGAKNIQYF.

Many counts were recorded for this clonotype. The chain links TRBV7-2 to TRBJ2-2; 7 nucleotides agree with TRBD2. The V gene's germline CDR1 is SGHTA and CDR2 FQGNSA. This CDR3 has 14 residues. Trimming took 4 bases from V and 7 from J; bases not matched to a gene: 6. CDR3 nucleotide sequence: TGTGCCAGCAGCTCCCTCGGGGGGAGCGGGGAGCTGTTTTTT. It specifies CASSSLGGSGELFF.

This clonotype was observed at least ten times. The V call is TRBV18, the J call TRBJ2-1, with D maybe TRBD2 (6 bases). The germline V gene has CDR1 KGHSH and CDR2 LQKENI. The germline V and J ends were trimmed by 2 bases and 6 bases, with 11 bases remaining between them. The CDR3 covers 14 residues. In nucleotides, the CDR3 is TGTGCCAGCTCACCAGGCGGGGCCTCCAATGAGCAGTTCTTC. Translation: CASSPGGASNEQFF.

This clonotype was observed a few times. The V gene is TRBV15, the J gene TRBJ2-5; no clear D. This CDR3 spans 12 amino acids. V dropped 4 bases and J dropped 5 bases, with 8 bases sitting between them. Germline values: CDR1 LNHNV, CDR2 YYDKDF (reference sequence). CDR3 loop: CATSKSYETQYF. The CDR3 DNA is TGTGCCACCAGCAAGTCGTATGAGACCCAGTACTTC.

A word on this clonotype: Being one base from a much bigger clone, this may be a read error. The rearrangement uses TRBV6-6 and TRBJ2-3; TRBD1 matches 9 bases. The CDR3 loop spans 13 amino acids. Per the germline V gene, CDR1 is MNHNY and CDR2 is SVGAGI (reference sequence). The CDR3 sequence is CARSYSMGQGAYF. The CDR3 DNA is TGTGCCAGGAGTTACTCGATGGGACAGGGTGCGTATTTT.

The table lists this clonotype with many counts. The chain joins TRBV7-9 to TRBJ2-1; TRBD2 might be the D (5 bases). This CDR3 is built from 12 residues. Trimming removed 1 base at V and 9 bases at J, with 7 bases between. The germline V gene has CDR1 SEHNR and CDR2 FQNEAQ (reference sequence). CDR3: CASSLVAGEQFF. CDR3 DNA: TGTGCCAGCAGCTTAGTGGCGGGTGAGCAGTTCTTC.

This clonotype has at least ten counts. The rearrangement links TRBV7-2 to TRBJ1-5; D is uncertain. V lost 2 bases to trimming and J lost 4 bases, with 3 bases between them. CDR1 and CDR2 from the germline V gene are SGHTA and FQGNSA. CDR3 length: 12 amino acids. This CDR3 is CASSLYNQPQHF. The CDR3 DNA reads TGTGCCAGCAGCTTATATAATCAGCCCCAGCATTTT.

This clonotype came up many times. CDR3: CASGLTGVAGELFF. CDR3 in DNA: TGTGCCAGCGGCCTTACAGGGGTCGCCGGGGAGCTGTTTTTT. The V call is TRBV2, the J call TRBJ2-2; 7 positions agree with TRBD1. The CDR3 has 14 residues. Germline CDR1 reads SNHLY; CDR2 reads FYNNEI. Germline trimming cut 8 bases from V and 6 bases from J; bases unmatched to any gene: 9.

This clonotype was seen ten or more times. The J gene is TRBJ2-3, the V gene TRBV7-2; 8 bases line up with TRBD1. V dropped 5 bases and J dropped 6; count of bases not matched to a gene: 4. The CDR3 extends over 13 amino acids. From germline, CDR1 is SGHTA and CDR2 FQGNSA. The CDR3 loop is CASSPTGVDTQYF. CDR3 DNA: TGTGCCAGCAGCCCGACAGGGGTTGATACGCAGTATTTT.

Details on this clonotype: A clone one base away is much larger, so this may be a read error. CDR3 amino acids: CASSFRRENLPLHF. In DNA form, the CDR3 reads TGTGCCAGCAGCTTTAGACGGGAAAATTTACCCCTCCACTTT. The chain joins TRBV5-4 to TRBJ1-6, with unresolved D. Germline lookup yields CDR1 SGHNT and CDR2 YYREEE (reference sequence). The CDR3 consists of 14 residues. The full variable domain, in which reference TRBV5-4 and TRBJ1-6 provide the parts outside the CDR3, is ETGVTQSPTHLIKTRGQQVTLRCSSQSGHNTVSWYQQALGQGPQFIFQYYREEENGRGNFPPRFSGLQFPNYSSELNVNALELDDSALYLCASSFRRENLPLHFGNGTRLTVT.

In its sample, this clonotype was seen many times. V gene TRBV29-1 combines with J gene TRBJ2-7; D may match TRBD1 or TRBD2 (5 bases each). Germline V gene sequence: CDR1 SQVTM, CDR2 ANQGSEA. V gave up 6 bases and J gave up 5 bases, with 8 bases separating them. The CDR3 covers 10 residues. The CDR3 coding sequence is TGCAGCGTGGGGACGGACGAGCAGTACTTC. Protein: CSVGTDEQYF.

This clonotype was picked up a small number of times. The V and J genes are TRBV5-1 and TRBJ1-1; D unresolved. Trimming cost V 6 bases and J 1 base, with 13 bases left between them. Germline values: CDR1 SGHRS, CDR2 YFSETQ. The CDR3 runs 14 residues. The CDR3 DNA follows: TGCGCCAGCACCTTTGACCCGTCGAACACTGAAGCTTTCTTT. Translated: CASTFDPSNTEAFF.

This clonotype was observed at least ten times. This chain uses TRBV29-1 with TRBJ2-1; possibly TRBD1 for D (5 bases). This CDR3 has 13 residues. Trimming took 8 bases from V and 7 from J, leaving 18 bases between them. Germline lookup yields CDR1 SQVTM and CDR2 ANQGSEA. The CDR3 sequence is CSLREGDLNEQFF. The CDR3, as DNA: TGCAGCCTCAGGGAAGGAGATTTGAATGAGCAGTTCTTC.

This clonotype was seen ten or more times. The chain combines TRBV7-3 with TRBJ2-1; 11 nucleotides agree with TRBD2. The CDR3 has 16 amino acids. The V and J ends lost 5 bases and 7 bases, in that order; junction bases with no gene match: 10. In germline, CDR1 is SGHTA, CDR2 FQGTGA. Here the CDR3 DNA reads TGTGCCAGCAGCCCGGGGGGTAGCGGGGGGGCGAATGAGCAGTTCTTC. This encodes CASSPGGSGGANEQFF.

This clonotype appeared a few times. The genes are TRBV7-2 and TRBJ2-1; D uncertain. The CDR3 totals 13 residues. Germline V gene lookup returns CDR1 SGHTA and CDR2 FQGNSA. V was clipped by 3 bases and J by 9 bases, with 12 bases between them. CDR3 region: CASSFSGTGEQFF. CDR3 nucleotide sequence: TGTGCCAGCAGCTTTTCGGGTACCGGTGAGCAGTTCTTC.

At least ten counts were recorded for this clonotype. The V call is TRBV18, the J call TRBJ1-1; 7 nucleotides align to TRBD1. The CDR3 runs to 15 residues. Trimming took 5 bases from V and 6 from J; bases not matched to a gene: 12. Per germline, CDR1 KGHSH and CDR2 LQKENI. The CDR3 sequence: CASSSTTGAGPEAFF. In nucleotides, the CDR3 is TGTGCCAGCTCATCAACTACAGGGGCAGGCCCTGAAGCTTTCTTT.

This clonotype has more than one count but fewer than ten. The gene calls are TRBV19 and TRBJ2-1, with D perhaps matching TRBD1 or TRBD2 (5 bases each). V lost 9 bases to trimming and J lost 0 bases, with 15 bases between them. The CDR3 covers 15 residues. Germline loops: CDR1 LNHDA, CDR2 SQIVND (reference sequence). This CDR3 is CASRDQLISYNEQFF. For the CDR3, the DNA is TGTGCCAGCCGGGACCAGCTGATCTCCTACAATGAGCAGTTCTTC.

About this clonotype: A clone one base away is much larger, so this may be a read error. The gene calls are TRBV9 and TRBJ2-1; D is possibly TRBD2 (5 bases). Germline CDR1 is SGDLS and CDR2 is YYNGEE. The CDR3 sequence is 13 residues long. The V end lost 1 base, the J end lost 6 bases, and 8 bases lay between the germline ends. For the CDR3, the DNA is TGTGCCAGCAGCGTACGGGAATTCAATGAGCAGTTCTTC. Its protein is CASSVREFNEQFF. Variable domain in full (rest from reference TRBV9 and TRBJ2-1): DSGVTQTPKHLITATGQRVTLRCSPRSGDLSVYWYQQSLDQGLQFLIQYYNGEERAKGNILERFSAQQFPDLHSELNLSSLELGDSALYFCASSVREFNEQFFGPGTRLTVL.

This clonotype was picked up many times. V and J are TRBV18 and TRBJ2-5; the D is unclear. Germline lookup yields CDR1 KGHSH and CDR2 LQKENI. The CDR3 length is 13 residues. Trimming stripped 3 bases from V and 5 bases from J, with 10 bases between. The CDR3 loop reads CASSPASGETQYF. The CDR3 coding sequence is TGTGCCAGCTCACCTGCCAGTGGGGAGACCCAGTACTTC.

This clonotype was seen many times. This chain uses TRBV5-1 with TRBJ2-3; 8 bases fit TRBD1. CDR1 is SGHRS, CDR2 YFSETQ, per germline. After removal of 4 bases from V and 0 bases from J, the junction contained 7 bases not matched to a gene. The CDR3 runs to 16 residues. CDR3 bases: TGCGCCAGCAGCGTGGTCGGGACAGGAAGCACAGATACGCAGTATTTT. Residues: CASSVVGTGSTDTQYF.

As regards this clonotype: A much larger clone differs from this one at a single base, so this may be a read error. As DNA, the CDR3 is TGCAGTGCTACCGACAGTGATGAGCAGTTCTTC. Translated: CSATDSDEQFF. The chain is built from TRBV20-1 and TRBJ2-1, with D possibly TRBD1 on 5 matching bases. The V gene's germline CDR1 is DFQATT and CDR2 SNEGSKA (reference sequence). This CDR3 spans 11 amino acids. Trimming removed 4 bases at V and 8 bases at J, with 9 bases between.

With respect to this clonotype: This could be a read error, since a much larger clone is one nucleotide away. V and J are TRBV5-1 and TRBJ1-4; maybe TRBD1 (6 bases). From germline, CDR1 is SGHRS and CDR2 YFSETQ. This CDR3 contains 16 residues. The CDR3 loop is CASTRGALPTNKKLFF. The CDR3 bases are TGCGCCAGCACTCGGGGGGCCCTTCCAACTAATAAAAAACTGTTTTTT.

The chain uses TRBV5-4 and TRBJ1-1; TRBD1 agrees at 7 bases. The CDR3 contains 16 residues. Germline V gene sequence: CDR1 SGHNT, CDR2 YYREEE (reference sequence). The ends lost 0 bases at V and 0 bases at J; junction bases unmatched: 5. The CDR3: CASSLAGDSLNTEAFF. DNA for the CDR3: TGTGCCAGCAGCTTGGCTGGGGACAGTTTGAACACTGAAGCTTTCTTT.

The rearrangement joins TRBV5-1 to TRBJ2-3; the D gene is possibly TRBD2 (6 bases). The ends were cut back, 1 base at V and 1 base at J, with 13 bases in the middle. Germline V gene data show CDR1 as SGHRS and CDR2 as YFSETQ. The length of the CDR3 is 16 residues. CDR3 sequence (DNA): TGCGCCAGCAGCTTGTCTGAAGCGGGTGGCACAGATACGCAGTATTTT. It yields the protein CASSLSEAGGTDTQYF. The whole variable domain, remainder taken from reference TRBV5-1 and TRBJ2-3, is KAGVTQTPRYLIKTRGQQVTLSCSPISGHRSVSWYQQTPGQGLQFLFEYFSETQRNKGNFPGRFSGRQFSNSRSEMNVSTLELGDSALYLCASSLSEAGGTDTQYFGPGTRLTVL.